This T cell receptor (beta chain) comes out of a study of blood T cells in healthy people across ages. Germline loops: CDR1 SGHTA, CDR2 FQGNSA. CDR3 length: 16 residues. V was pared by 3 bases and J by 5 bases, with 7 bases of the junction left unmatched. The use of a sample-barcoded 5' primer and a J-beta primer mix characterized a second PCR of roughly 6 to 11 cycles. From the 5' RACE reads, TCRdb called clonotypes with MiXCR, one entry per CDR3 protein. The sample consists of about 780,000 distinct CDR3 sequences, about 47% of them appearing once. The sample taken for sequencing was blood. The J gene is TRBJ2-7, the V gene TRBV7-2; 13 bases match TRBD2. The TCR originated in a man aged 80 or over in good health. CDR3 protein: CASSFLRTSGSHEQYF. CDR3 DNA sequence: TGTGCCAGCAGCTTCCTCAGGACTAGCGGGAGCCACGAGCAGTACTTC.